The rows below give T cell receptor beta chains drawn from one sample of a study of blood T cell repertoires in COVID-19. Libraries were prepared by immunoSEQ multiplex PCR; TCRdb keeps only in-frame clonotypes and omits some of them. In the table there are approximately 280,000 clones, approximately 81% of which are singletons. The specimen was PBMCs or T cells enriched from blood (not recorded which). Receptors originate from a woman aged 45-60 years who had recovered from COVID-19. Each CDR3 is given with its conserved first and last residue. Each record gives: CDR3 length, D gene, J gene, V gene, clone size, CDR3 DNA, CDR3 protein. A D gene is named only where the DNA matches it firmly. Only part of the rows carry a size: once, few, many, or a class if the clone is expanded.

>12|-|TRBJ2-7|TRBV12-3/TRBV12-4|once
TGTGCCAGCAGTAAAGGACAGAGCGAGCAGTACTTC
CASSKGQSEQYF
>14|TRBD1|TRBJ2-3|TRBV5-6|-
TGTGCCAGCAGCTGGACAGGGAGCACAGATACGCAGTATTTT
CASSWTGSTDTQYF
>14|-|TRBJ2-7|TRBV19|-
TGTGCCAGTAGTATTGGACTCCGCGACTACGAGCAGTACTTC
CASSIGLRDYEQYF
>14|TRBD1|TRBJ2-7|TRBV3-1/TRBV3-2|-
TGTGCCAGCAGCCCGGGACAGGGCGGCTACGAGCAGTACTTC
CASSPGQGGYEQYF
>15|-|TRBJ1-1|TRBV10-3|-
TGTGCCATCAGTGACCGGGTATTTATGAACACTGAAGCTTTCTTT
CAISDRVFMNTEAFF
>13|-|TRBJ1-1|TRBV19|once
TGTGCCAGTAGTATGGAGGGAAACACTGAAGCTTTCTTT
CASSMEGNTEAFF
>16|-|TRBJ2-2|TRBV7-2|-
TGTGCCAGCAGCTTTCGGCGGCAGACCAACACCGGGGAGCTGTTTTTT
CASSFRRQTNTGELFF
>14|TRBD2|TRBJ2-1|TRBV9|-
TGTGCCAGCAGCGTAGGTCTAGCGGAAAATGAGCAGTTCTTC
CASSVGLAENEQFF
>15|TRBD2|TRBJ2-3|TRBV27|once
TGTGCCAGCAGCCCCCGTCGGGGGGGTGCGGATACGCAGTATTTT
CASSPRRGGADTQYF
>18|TRBD2|TRBJ2-5|TRBV18|few
TGTGCCAGCTCACCCAAAGTAATGACTAGCGGGATACAAGAGACCCAGTACTTC
CASSPKVMTSGIQETQYF
>14|TRBD1|TRBJ2-3|TRBV5-1|-
TGCGCCAGCAGCTTTGACAGGGGGAAGGATACGCAGTATTTT
CASSFDRGKDTQYF
>14|TRBD1|TRBJ1-2|TRBV7-9|-
TGTGCCAGCAGCCCCGGGACAGGGATGTATGGCTACACCTTC
CASSPGTGMYGYTF
>14|-|TRBJ1-1|TRBV28|-
TGTGCCAGCAGCCTAGCAGGCAGGGAGGTCTCGGCTTTCTTT
CASSLAGREVSAFF
>17|TRBD1|TRBJ1-6|TRBV11-2|-
TGTGCCAGCAGCGCCGGGACAGCTATTTTTGGTAATTCACCCCTCCACTTT
CASSAGTAIFGNSPLHF
>16|TRBD2|TRBJ2-3|TRBV24-1|once
TGTGCCACCAGTGAACAGAAGCGGGGGAGCACAGATACGCAGTATTTT
CATSEQKRGSTDTQYF
>15|TRBD2|TRBJ2-1|TRBV6-6|-
TGTGCCAGCAGCCCCCCGGCTAGCGGGAGGGAGGAGCAGTTCTTC
CASSPPASGREEQFF
>15|-|TRBJ1-4|TRBV5-1|-
TGCGCCAGCAGCTTGGGGAGACCAACTAATGAAAAACTGTTTTTT
CASSLGRPTNEKLFF
>15|-|TRBJ1-2|TRBV7-2|-
TGTGCCAGCAGCTTAGGGAACAGGGCCATAGGAGGCTACACCTTC
CASSLGNRAIGGYTF
>15|TRBD1|TRBJ1-3|TRBV3-1/TRBV3-2|-
TGTGCCAGCAGCCAAGCACAGGGGACTGGAAACACCATATATTTT
CASSQAQGTGNTIYF
>12|TRBD1|TRBJ2-7|TRBV19|-
TGTGCCAGCTCCGGGACAGAGTACGAGCAGTACTTC
CASSGTEYEQYF
>13|-|TRBJ1-2|TRBV29-1|-
TGCAGCGTCGCATCGGGGGGATCTTATGGCTACACCTTC
CSVASGGSYGYTF
>16|TRBD2|TRBJ2-3|TRBV28|-
TGTGCCAGCAGTCCAGGACTAGTGTCAAGCACAGATACGCAGTATTTT
CASSPGLVSSTDTQYF
>17|TRBD1|TRBJ2-1|TRBV13|-
TGTGCCAGCAGCCCTAAGGGGACAGGGCCCCTCTACAATGAGCAGTTCTTC
CASSPKGTGPLYNEQFF
>15|-|TRBJ1-3|TRBV9|-
TGTGCCAGCAGCCCCATCAGGGGCGTCGGAAACACCATATATTTT
CASSPIRGVGNTIYF
>16|TRBD1|TRBJ1-4|TRBV20-1|-
TGCAGTGCAAGTGACAGGGGGCGGGATACTAATGAAAAACTGTTTTTT
CSASDRGRDTNEKLFF
>15|-|TRBJ1-3|TRBV28|-
TGTGCCAGCAGTTTAAGACAGACATCTGGACCCACCATATATTTT
CASSLRQTSGPTIYF
>15|-|TRBJ1-2|TRBV6-1|-
TGTGCCAGCAGTGATTTTGCCGCAGGCCTCTATGGCTACACCTTC
CASSDFAAGLYGYTF
>15|TRBD1|TRBJ2-7|TRBV5-5|-
TGTGCCAGCAGCTACGAAAGGACAGGGCTTTACGAGCAGTACTTC
CASSYERTGLYEQYF
>14|-|TRBJ2-3|TRBV6-2/TRBV6-3|few
TGTGCCAGCAGTCCCACTAGAGAGACAGATACGCAGTATTTT
CASSPTRETDTQYF
>16|TRBD1|TRBJ2-7|TRBV19|-
TGTGCCAGTAGTATAGGAGAGACAGGGGGCTCTGACGAGCAGTACTTC
CASSIGETGGSDEQYF
>14|-|TRBJ2-2|TRBV4-1|-
TGCGCCAGCAGCCGGCAGGGAAGGACCGGGGAGCTGTTTTTT
CASSRQGRTGELFF
>15|TRBD1|TRBJ2-3|TRBV5-1|-
TGCGCCAGCAGCTTAGGGCAGGGGGTGACAGATACGCAGTATTTT
CASSLGQGVTDTQYF
>13|-|TRBJ2-7|TRBV10-2|-
TGCGCCAGCAGTGACAGGGTGTACTACGAGCAGTACTTC
CASSDRVYYEQYF
>14|-|TRBJ2-7|TRBV5-1|-
TGCGCCAGCAGCGTGGACATTATAACCTACGAGCAGTACTTC
CASSVDIITYEQYF
>14|-|TRBJ1-2|TRBV29-1|-
TGCAGCGTTGAAGATATCGGGGGGCAGGATGGCTACACCTTC
CSVEDIGGQDGYTF
>14|-|TRBJ1-5|TRBV2|once
TGTGCCAGCAGAAGGGAGTTCGGAAATCAGCCCCAGCATTTT
CASRREFGNQPQHF
>15|-|TRBJ1-5|TRBV28|-
TGTGCCAGCAGTTTGACAGTAAACTATGATCAGCCCCAGCATTTT
CASSLTVNYDQPQHF
>14|TRBD2|TRBJ2-7|TRBV6-5|once
TGTGCCAGCAGTTTCCCAGCGGGAACCTACGAGCAGTACTTC
CASSFPAGTYEQYF
>13|-|TRBJ2-3|TRBV7-3|-
TGTGCCAGCAGCTTAAGCGTCACAGATACGCAGTATTTT
CASSLSVTDTQYF
>14|-|TRBJ2-3|TRBV7-3|-
TGTGCCAGCAGCCCGGGATTGAGTATGGATACGCAGTATTTT
CASSPGLSMDTQYF
>18|-|TRBJ1-5|TRBV19|-
TGTGCCAGTAGTATGTTGGGAGCCCCCAGGAATGTTCATCAGCCCCAGCATTTT
CASSMLGAPRNVHQPQHF
>15|-|TRBJ1-6|TRBV4-1|-
TGCGCCAGCAGCCAAGAGGGCAGCCGTAATTCACCCCTCCACTTT
CASSQEGSRNSPLHF
>12|TRBD1|TRBJ1-1|TRBV10-2|-
TGCGCCAGCCGGGACAGGGTCACTGAAGCTTTCTTT
CASRDRVTEAFF
>14|-|TRBJ1-1|TRBV7-2|-
TGTGCCAGCACCCTAAGCGTCGGAGCCACTGAAGCTTTCTTT
CASTLSVGATEAFF
>15|TRBD1|TRBJ1-6|TRBV6-5|-
TGTGCCAGCAGTCGCGAACAGGGGAGAAATTCACCCCTCCACTTT
CASSREQGRNSPLHF
>13|-|TRBJ1-6|TRBV10-2|-
TGCGCCAGCAGTGACAGGGTCGAGTCACCCCTCCACTTT
CASSDRVESPLHF
>16|-|TRBJ1-1|TRBV5-1|-
TGCGCCAGCAGCTTGGCCGCAGGGGTAAGGAATACTGAAGCTTTCTTT
CASSLAAGVRNTEAFF
>16|TRBD1|TRBJ1-1|TRBV11-2|once
TGTGCCAGCAGCTTCAACAGGGGCCTGGGTAACACTGAAGCTTTCTTT
CASSFNRGLGNTEAFF
>15|TRBD1|TRBJ2-3|TRBV5-1|-
TGCGCCAGCAGATCGACAGGGGGCTACACAGATACGCAGTATTTT
CASRSTGGYTDTQYF
>13|-|TRBJ1-1|TRBV5-1|-
TGCGCCAGCAGCTTTAGTCAGGCGACTGAAGCTTTCTTT
CASSFSQATEAFF
>12|-|TRBJ2-6|TRBV29-1|-
TGCAGCGTTTCAATCGGGGCCAACGTCCTGACTTTC
CSVSIGANVLTF
>13|-|TRBJ1-6|TRBV3-1/TRBV3-2|-
TGTGCCAGCAGCCACAGGCGTAATTCACCCCTCCACTTT
CASSHRRNSPLHF
>13|-|TRBJ2-7|TRBV19|-
TGTGCCAGTAGTATTACAGGAGACTACGAGCAGTACTTC
CASSITGDYEQYF
>16|TRBD2|TRBJ2-3|TRBV5-4|once
TGTGCCAGCAGCTCAAAGACTAGCGGGAGTCCAGATACGCAGTATTTT
CASSSKTSGSPDTQYF
>14|TRBD2|TRBJ2-3|TRBV11-2|-
TGTGCCAGCAGCCCTCGGGGGGGTTCAGATACGCAGTATTTT
CASSPRGGSDTQYF
>13|TRBD1|TRBJ2-7|TRBV18|-
TGTGCCAGCTCCCCGGGACAGTCCTACGAGCAGTACTTC
CASSPGQSYEQYF
>16|TRBD1|TRBJ1-4|TRBV4-1|few
TGCGCCAGCAGAGAGGGCCTGGGACAGCTTAATGAAAAACTGTTTTTT
CASREGLGQLNEKLFF
>14|-|TRBJ1-2|TRBV28|-
TGTGCCAGCATCCGGGGGTCAGCTAACTATGGCTACACCTTC
CASIRGSANYGYTF
>16|-|TRBJ2-3|TRBV14|-
TGTGCCAGCAGCGGACAGGGACTAGCTAGCACAGATACGCAGTATTTT
CASSGQGLASTDTQYF